Ten or more counts support the clone carrying this TCR beta chain. One entry per CDR3 protein, called by TCRdb with MiXCR from the 5' RACE reads. Among about 32,000 distinct CDR3 sequences listed, over 9% were seen once. The data belong to a study of early T cells in non-severe SARS-CoV-2 infection. Germline V gene lookup returns CDR1 MNHEY and CDR2 SVGAGI. Between the trimmed V and J ends, which lost 0 bases and 2 bases, there was a span of 5 bases. The CDR3 spans 15 residues. Sequencing used whole blood. The source is an adult who was a healthcare worker with PCR-confirmed SARS-CoV-2 infection or an uninfected control (not recorded which). This chain connects TRBV6-5 to TRBJ2-6; D gene uncertain. In DNA, the CDR3 is TGTGCCAGCAGTTACTCGACGGCTGGGGCCAACGTCCTGACTTTC. Translated, it gives CASSYSTAGANVLTF.